This passage covers 20 T cell receptor beta chains from one sample sequenced in a study of cytomegalovirus exposure and HLA in healthy donors. The PCR was carried out with 60 Vbeta primers and 13 Jbeta primers. Method: immunoSEQ multiplex PCR; TCRdb's copy keeps in-frame clones and lacks some. The sample consists of some 140,000 clones, about 76% of them appearing once. What was sequenced was PBMCs. Receptor source: a female donor in good health and CMV-seronegative.

This chain connects TRBV7-2 to TRBJ1-1; D is perhaps TRBD1 (5 bases). The CDR3 is 14 amino acids. Germline loops: CDR1 SGHTA, CDR2 FQGNSA. The V end lost 3 bases, the J end lost 0 bases, and 8 bases lay between the germline ends. The CDR3 region has the DNA TGTGCCAGCAGCTTCACAGGTATGAACACTGAAGCTTTCTTT. Translated: CASSFTGMNTEAFF. The whole variable domain, filled in from reference TRBV7-2 and TRBJ1-1, reads GAGVSQSPSNKVTEKGKDVELRCDPISGHTALYWYRQSLGQGLEFLIYFQGNSAPDKSGLPSDRFSAERTGGSVSTLTIQRTQQEDSAVYLCASSFTGMNTEAFFGQGTRLTVV.

The chain recombines TRBV11-2 with TRBJ2-2; the match to TRBD1 covers 7 bases. The CDR3 spans 16 residues. The junction had 4 bases not matched to a gene; V was cut back by 1 base and J by 2 bases. Germline loops: CDR1 SGHAT, CDR2 FQNNGV. The CDR3 protein is CASSLVGTVNTGELFF. As DNA, the CDR3 is TGTGCCAGCAGCTTAGTCGGGACAGTTAACACCGGGGAGCTGTTTTTT.

In this sample, this clone turned up a few times. The chain recombines TRBV5-1 with TRBJ2-5; 7 positions match TRBD2. This CDR3 has 15 residues. The V gene's germline CDR1 is SGHRS and CDR2 YFSETQ. J gave up 5 bases and V 4 bases, and 11 bases lay outside the gene matches. CDR3 protein: CASSRGSIGGETQYF. The CDR3 DNA reads TGCGCCAGCAGCAGAGGGTCGATCGGGGGGGAGACCCAGTACTTC.

This rearrangement joins TRBV9 to TRBJ2-7, with 10 nucleotides matching TRBD1. The trim removed 3 bases at V and 2 bases at J, leaving 5 bases unmatched. Germline V gene data show CDR1 as SGDLS and CDR2 as YYNGEE. CDR3 size: 15 residues. The CDR3 coding sequence is TGTGCCAGCAGCGCAGCGGGGACAGGGGCCTACGAGCAGTACTTC. It encodes CASSAAGTGAYEQYF.

The CDR3 is CASSPGTDVYGYTF. CDR3 in DNA: TGTGCCAGCAGCCCGGGGACAGATGTCTATGGCTACACCTTC. This sequence joins TRBV9 and TRBJ1-2, with 7 positions matching TRBD1. The trim removed 4 bases at V and 4 bases at J, leaving 7 bases unmatched. The germline V gene encodes CDR1 SGDLS and CDR2 YYNGEE. The CDR3 sequence is 14 residues long.

The CDR3 DNA sequence: TGTGCCAGCAGCGTAGGGGTCGGCGGCCAAGAGACCCAGTACTTC. This gives the protein CASSVGVGGQETQYF. V and J are TRBV9 and TRBJ2-5; D remains unclear. The CDR3 sequence is 15 residues long. V was trimmed by 0 bases and J by 1 base, leaving 10 bases between them. Germline CDR1 reads SGDLS; CDR2 reads YYNGEE. The full variable domain, in which reference TRBV9 and TRBJ2-5 provide the parts outside the CDR3, is DSGVTQTPKHLITATGQRVTLRCSPRSGDLSVYWYQQSLDQGLQFLIQYYNGEERAKGNILERFSAQQFPDLHSELNLSSLELGDSALYFCASSVGVGGQETQYFGPGTRLLVL.

The chain uses TRBV15 and TRBJ2-1; 13 bases agree with TRBD2. V trimming: 4 bases; J trimming: 9 bases; junction bases outside the gene matches: 3. Germline CDR1 reads LNHNV; CDR2 reads YYDKDF (reference sequence). CDR3 length: 14 residues. This CDR3 reads CATSIGLAGVEQFF. Written as DNA, the CDR3 is TGTGCCACCAGCATCGGACTAGCGGGAGTTGAGCAGTTCTTC.

The rearrangement links TRBV7-2 to TRBJ2-3; 7 positions agree with TRBD2. V trimming: 6 bases; J trimming: 5 bases; junction bases outside the gene matches: 5. CDR1 SGHTA and CDR2 FQGNSA come from the germline V gene. The CDR3 has 13 amino acids. In DNA form, the CDR3 reads TGTGCCAGCAGGGCGGGGGTGGTAGATACGCAGTATTTT. Its protein product is CASRAGVVDTQYF.

The gene calls are TRBV5-4 and TRBJ2-3, with D perhaps TRBD2 (6 bases). The V end lost 0 bases, the J end lost 2 bases, and 19 bases lay between the germline ends. Germline CDR1 and CDR2: SGHNT and YYREEE (reference sequence). The CDR3 runs to 18 residues. CDR3 in amino acids: CASSLAPLGGVYTDTQYF. In nucleotides, the CDR3 is TGTGCCAGCAGCTTGGCCCCCCTGGGGGGAGTCTACACAGATACGCAGTATTTT.

The V call is TRBV21-1, the J call TRBJ2-7; the table's D gene call, TRBD1, was not cross checked with the DNA. TRBV21-1 is assigned pseudogene status. This CDR3 is built from 14 residues. CDR3 sequence reads: CASSKFNRYYEQYF. CDR3 coding DNA: TGTGCCAGCAGCAAATTCAACAGGTACTACGAGCAGTACTTC.

The gene calls are TRBV4-3 and TRBJ2-7; TRBD1 aligns across 10 bases. The CDR3 covers 16 residues. Germline V gene sequence: CDR1 LGHNA, CDR2 YSLEER. Germline trimming cut 5 bases from V and 2 bases from J; bases unmatched to any gene: 9. The CDR3 region has the DNA TGCGCCAGCAGCTTTTCCGGGACAGGGGAGACCTACGAGCAGTACTTC. Protein sequence: CASSFSGTGETYEQYF.

The V gene is TRBV5-4, the J gene TRBJ2-3; weak D call: TRBD2 (5 bases). The germline gives CDR1 SGHNT, CDR2 YYREEE (reference sequence). Deletions cut 2 bases from V and 0 bases from J, with 10 bases between. This CDR3 contains 15 residues. The CDR3 protein is CASSFGETSTDTQYF. The CDR3, as DNA: TGTGCCAGCAGCTTCGGGGAGACTAGCACAGATACGCAGTATTTT.

V gene TRBV7-2 combines with J gene TRBJ2-1, with unresolved D. CDR1 is SGHTA, CDR2 FQGNSA, per germline. The V gene lost 1 base and the J gene lost 0 bases, with 10 bases spanning the gap. CDR3 size: 16 residues. The CDR3 nucleotides are TGTGCCAGCAGCTTAGAATCGGGTAGCTCCTACAATGAGCAGTTCTTC. It specifies CASSLESGSSYNEQFF.

This CDR3 is CASSDVRQINQPQHF. DNA of the CDR3: TGTGCCAGCAGTGATGTGAGACAGATCAATCAGCCCCAGCATTTT. J is TRBJ1-5 and V is TRBV2; TRBD1 is a possible D gene (5 bases). V dropped 3 bases and J dropped 3 bases, with 12 bases sitting between them. Germline V gives CDR1 SNHLY, CDR2 FYNNEI. The CDR3 is made up of 15 amino acids.

V and J are TRBV9 and TRBJ2-1; 14 nucleotides match TRBD2. The J segment lost 8 bases and the V segment lost 3 bases, leaving 10 bases of the junction unmatched. The CDR3 runs to 17 residues. Germline CDR1 reads SGDLS; CDR2 reads YYNGEE. In nucleotides, the CDR3 is TGTGCCAGCAGCGACCGGACTAGCGGGGGGTCCACGGATGAGCAGTTCTTC. This sequence encodes CASSDRTSGGSTDEQFF.

This clone has just one count. Other DNA sequences in this specimen translate into the identical CDR3. The gene calls are TRBV2 and TRBJ2-5; no clear D. CDR1 is SNHLY, CDR2 FYNNEI, per germline. The CDR3 covers 12 residues. The V gene lost 2 bases and the J gene lost 5 bases, with 6 bases spanning the gap. The CDR3 loop reads CASSESRETQYF. The CDR3 region has the DNA TGTGCCAGCAGTGAATCGAGGGAGACCCAGTACTTC.

Regarding this clone: A much larger clone lies a single base off, so this may be a read error. J is TRBJ1-2 and V is TRBV7-9; the D gene is possibly TRBD1 (5 bases). Germline lookup yields CDR1 SEHNR and CDR2 FQNEAQ (reference sequence). CDR3 length: 13 residues. The V and J ends lost 1 base and 4 bases respectively, with 7 bases between them. CDR3 residues: CASSLGQFYGYTF. CDR3 sequence (DNA): TGTGCCAGCAGCTTAGGACAGTTCTATGGCTACACCTTC.

The chain links TRBV11-3 to TRBJ2-7; D is possibly TRBD1 (5 bases). Trimming shortened V by 3 bases and J by 6 bases, and 15 bases separated the two germline ends. The CDR3 totals 14 residues. The V gene's germline CDR1 is SGHNT and CDR2 YENEEA. The CDR3 here is CASSFRARRGEQYF. The CDR3 nucleotides read TGTGCCAGCAGCTTTAGGGCCCGTAGGGGCGAGCAGTACTTC.

V is TRBV6-5 and J is TRBJ1-5, with a possible D match to TRBD1 (5 bases). Germline CDR1 and CDR2: MNHEY and SVGAGI. Trimming removed 6 bases at V and 2 bases at J, with 14 bases between. The CDR3 has 15 amino acids. CDR3 amino acids: CASRPSWGGNQPQHF. The CDR3 nucleotides read TGTGCCAGCAGACCCTCGTGGGGGGGCAATCAGCCCCAGCATTTT.

This chain links TRBV15 with TRBJ2-5; 7 bases align to TRBD1. Germline V lookup: CDR1 LNHNV, CDR2 YYDKDF (reference sequence). CDR3 size: 14 residues. Trimming cost V 3 bases and J 3 bases; bases outside gene matches: 4. The CDR3 sequence: CATSRGQQKETQYF. In DNA form, the CDR3 reads TGTGCCACCAGCAGGGGACAGCAGAAAGAGACCCAGTACTTC.